These 15 T cell receptor beta chains were sequenced from one sample in a study of blood T cell repertoires in COVID-19. Sequenced by immunoSEQ multiplex PCR; TCRdb stores in-frame clones only, minus some. Among 280,000 or so clones, 75% to 90% were seen once, and the ten largest hold about 2.5%. Sequenced material: PBMCs or T cells enriched from blood (not recorded which). These receptors were taken from a woman in her forties or fifties who had recovered from COVID-19.

The chain carries TRBV18 and TRBJ2-2, with D tentatively TRBD1 (6 bases). Per the germline V gene, CDR1 is KGHSH and CDR2 is LQKENI. V was clipped by 5 bases and J by 0 bases, with 13 bases between them. This CDR3 comprises 16 residues. The CDR3 loop reads CASSASGTTNTGELFF. As DNA, the CDR3 is TGTGCCAGCTCAGCTTCCGGGACAACGAACACCGGGGAGCTGTTTTTT. Filled out from reference TRBV18 and TRBJ2-2, the complete variable domain reads NAGVMQNPRHLVRRRGQEARLRCSPMKGHSHVYWYRQLPEEGLKFMVYLQKENIIDESGMPKERFSAEFPKEGPSILRIQQVVRGDSAAYFCASSASGTTNTGELFFGEGSRLTVL.

This chain links TRBV9 with TRBJ2-7, with D possibly TRBD2 on 6 matching bases. This CDR3 is built from 14 residues. Germline V gene sequence: CDR1 SGDLS, CDR2 YYNGEE. With 0 bases removed from V and 5 bases from J, the gap between germline ends came to 12 bases. CDR3 in amino acids: CASSVVGDWDEQYF. The CDR3 coding sequence is TGTGCCAGCAGCGTAGTAGGGGACTGGGACGAGCAGTACTTC.

The chain carries TRBV9 and TRBJ1-5; D uncertain. The CDR3 spans 15 residues. Trimming stripped 0 bases from V and 5 bases from J, with 12 bases between. Looked up from germline, CDR1 is SGDLS and CDR2 is YYNGEE. This CDR3 reads CASSVGNRADQPQHF. The CDR3 DNA reads as TGTGCCAGCAGCGTAGGTAACCGCGCCGATCAGCCCCAGCATTTT.

This sequence joins TRBV4-1 and TRBJ2-5; D remains ambiguous. Trimming shortened V by 4 bases and J by 7 bases, and 19 bases separated the two germline ends. This CDR3 has 15 residues. Germline V gene sequence: CDR1 MGHRA, CDR2 YSYEKL. DNA for the CDR3: TGCGCCAGCAGCCTAACCGGGTCCTTATTCGGGACCCAGTACTTC. Amino acid sequence: CASSLTGSLFGTQYF.

This chain uses TRBV20-1 with TRBJ2-2; a weak D match, TRBD2 (6 bases). CDR3 length: 11 residues. Trimming left V 8 bases short and J 9 bases short, with 13 bases between. Germline V gene sequence: CDR1 DFQATT, CDR2 SNEGSKA (reference sequence). The CDR3, as DNA: TGCAGTAGTAGGAGGGGCCGGGAGCTGTTTTTT. Residues: CSSRRGRELFF.

This rearrangement joins TRBV7-3 to TRBJ1-3; the D is unclear. The CDR3 sequence is 15 residues long. Trimming shortened V by 5 bases and J by 1 base, and 12 bases separated the two germline ends. The germline gives CDR1 SGHTA, CDR2 FQGTGA. The CDR3 bases are TGTGCCAGCAGCCCTATCGGTGGTTCTGGAAACACCATATATTTT. This sequence encodes CASSPIGGSGNTIYF.

This clone has a handful of counts. The chain carries TRBV28 and TRBJ1-6; 7 nucleotides match TRBD1. V lost 8 bases, J lost 3 bases, and 7 bases stayed unmatched. CDR3 length equals 15 residues. Germline values: CDR1 MDHEN, CDR2 SYDVKM. This CDR3 reads CASRGQRVYNSPLHF. CDR3 nucleotides: TGTGCCAGCCGGGGACAGCGGGTCTATAATTCACCCCTCCACTTT.

This clone was counted once. The rearrangement uses TRBV10-1 and TRBJ1-1, with D unclear. V lost 3 bases, J lost 8 bases, and 10 bases lay in between. Germline-derived CDR1 and CDR2 are WNHNN and SYGVQD (reference sequence). The CDR3 is made up of 12 amino acids. CDR3 sequence (DNA): TGCGCCAGCAGTGACCGCGGCCAAGAAGCTTTCTTT. The encoded protein is CASSDRGQEAFF.

This sequence joins TRBV2 and TRBJ2-7, with TRBD2 identical over 12 bases. Trimming cost V 7 bases and J 3 bases; bases outside gene matches: 4. Germline V gives CDR1 SNHLY, CDR2 FYNNEI. There are 14 residues in the CDR3. The CDR3 region is CASNLAGGFYEQYF. DNA of the CDR3: TGTGCCAGCAACCTAGCGGGAGGGTTCTACGAGCAGTACTTC.

V gene TRBV11-2 combines with J gene TRBJ2-3, with a weak D call TRBD2 (6 bases). Trimming removed 0 bases from V and 10 bases from J, with 14 bases in between. Germline values: CDR1 SGHAT, CDR2 FQNNGV. The CDR3 length is 14 residues. For the CDR3, the DNA is TGTGCCAGCAGCTTAGATCTGACCAGCGGGTCGCAGTATTTT. It specifies CASSLDLTSGSQYF.

The chain has TRBV4-1 and TRBJ2-1; D gene ambiguous. Germline CDR1 MGHRA, CDR2 YSYEKL. CDR3 length: 15 residues. Trimming shortened V by 1 base and J by 3 bases, and 10 bases separated the two germline ends. Written as DNA, the CDR3 is TGCGCCAGCAGCCAAGCGGGTAGCCTCTACAATGAGCAGTTCTTC. Protein product: CASSQAGSLYNEQFF.

The rearrangement links TRBV19 to TRBJ1-1; possibly TRBD1 for D (6 bases). Germline-derived CDR1 and CDR2 are LNHDA and SQIVND (reference sequence). V was shortened by 5 bases and J by 4 bases, with 11 bases between the two germline ends. This CDR3 region has 13 residues. The CDR3 here is CASSSQGSTEAFF. CDR3 nucleotide sequence: TGTGCCAGTAGTTCACAGGGCAGCACTGAAGCTTTCTTT.

The rearrangement joins TRBV29-1 to TRBJ1-4, with TRBD1 identical over 9 bases. Germline V gives CDR1 SQVTM, CDR2 ANQGSEA. CDR3 size: 12 residues. Trimming took 6 bases from V and 5 from J; bases not matched to a gene: 1. The CDR3 spells CSVGQGNEKLFF. The CDR3 coding sequence is TGCAGCGTCGGACAGGGGAATGAAAAACTGTTTTTT. The whole variable domain, filled in from reference TRBV29-1 and TRBJ1-4, reads SAVISQKPSRDICQRGTSLTIQCQVDSQVTMMFWYRQQPGQSLTLIATANQGSEATYESGFVIDKFPISRPNLTFSTLTVSNMSPEDSSIYLCSVGQGNEKLFFGSGTQLSVL.

This chain links TRBV10-2 with TRBJ2-2; TRBD2 matches at 13 bases. The length of the CDR3 is 16 residues. V lost 6 bases, J lost 6 bases, and 7 bases stayed unmatched. Germline CDR1 WSHSY, CDR2 SAAADI. CDR3 sequence reads: CASRAGLAGAAGELFF. CDR3 bases: TGCGCCAGCAGAGCCGGACTAGCGGGGGCGGCCGGGGAGCTGTTTTTT.

With regard to this clone: This sample includes further DNA sequences coding for the same CDR3. This chain connects TRBV9 to TRBJ1-2; no clear D. CDR1 SGDLS and CDR2 YYNGEE come from the germline V gene. V shed 0 bases and J shed 4 bases, with 10 bases lying between them. The CDR3 contains 14 residues. The CDR3 reads CASSVGRGIYGYTF. In DNA, the CDR3 is TGTGCCAGCAGCGTAGGCAGAGGCATCTATGGCTACACCTTC. Looking up the rest from reference TRBV9 and TRBJ1-2 gives the full variable domain: DSGVTQTPKHLITATGQRVTLRCSPRSGDLSVYWYQQSLDQGLQFLIQYYNGEERAKGNILERFSAQQFPDLHSELNLSSLELGDSALYFCASSVGRGIYGYTFGSGTRLTVV.